The 27 T cell receptor beta chains below come from one sample, sequenced in a study of persistence of HIV-infected CD4 T cells. Their antigens remain unidentified. This was the immunoSEQ version 4 assay in survey mode. Produced via immunoSEQ multiplex PCR; TCRdb's table is partial and in-frame only. This sample has over 30,000 clones, with 82% found just once. An overlapping HIV-1 Gag peptide pool stimulated these cells at 0.95 to 1 ug/peptide/mL. Sorted nonresponding memory CD4+ T cells were CD40L-negative, CD69-negative, CD45RO-high. Sample: cultured CD4+ T cells from PBMCs, taken from a patient who received antiretroviral therapy. These receptors were collected from an adult with HIV. The donor label of this sample is uncertain.

This clone was seen more than once but under ten times. The chain couples TRBV3-1 (or the pseudogene TRBV3-2) to TRBJ1-1; D perhaps matches TRBD1 (5 bases). The CDR3 consists of 13 residues. The ends were cut back, 4 bases at V and 6 bases at J, with 12 bases in the middle. The germline V gene has CDR1 LGHDT and CDR2 YNNKEL (reference sequence). The CDR3 loop reads CASSRKGVPEAFF. Written as DNA, the CDR3 is TGTGCCAGCAGCCGAAAAGGGGTACCTGAAGCTTTCTTT.

This chain uses TRBV15 with TRBJ2-7, with 9 bases aligning to TRBD1. CDR1 and CDR2 (germline): LNHNV, YYDKDF (reference sequence). J lost 5 bases, V lost 0 bases, and 8 bases had no gene match. The CDR3 sequence is 16 residues long. The CDR3 coding sequence is TGTGCCACCAGCAGAGATATGGGGACAGGGTGGGACGAGCAGTACTTC. This gives the protein CATSRDMGTGWDEQYF.

The CDR3 protein is CASIGTPSYGYTF. As DNA, the CDR3 is TGTGCCAGCATTGGGACACCATCCTATGGCTACACCTTC. The J gene is TRBJ1-2, the V gene TRBV6-5; possible D gene TRBD1, 6 bases. Trimming took 7 bases from V and 4 from J, leaving 13 bases between them. Germline V gives CDR1 MNHEY, CDR2 SVGAGI. The CDR3 consists of 13 residues.

This clone has a handful of counts. V and J are TRBV29-1 and TRBJ1-2; D perhaps matches TRBD1 (6 bases). V shed 6 bases and J shed 8 bases, with 13 bases lying between them. The CDR3 extends over 11 amino acids. Germline V gene data show CDR1 as SQVTM and CDR2 as ANQGSEA. The CDR3 spells CSVGDNWGYTF. Here the CDR3 DNA reads TGCAGCGTGGGGGACAATTGGGGCTACACCTTC.

The rearrangement joins TRBV2 to TRBJ2-1; 15 bases agree with TRBD2. Germline values: CDR1 SNHLY, CDR2 FYNNEI. The CDR3 runs 16 residues. V shed 2 bases, J shed 8 bases, and the junction held 4 bases outside the gene matches. This CDR3 is CASSEQGLAGGDEQFF. The CDR3 DNA follows: TGTGCCAGCAGTGAACAGGGACTAGCGGGGGGCGATGAGCAGTTCTTC.

This chain uses TRBV2 with TRBJ1-5; D is ambiguous. CDR3 size: 14 residues. Trimming left V 7 bases short and J 2 bases short, with 12 bases between. The germline V gene encodes CDR1 SNHLY and CDR2 FYNNEI. The chain's CDR3 is CASTGPPGNQPQHF. The CDR3 DNA is TGTGCCAGCACCGGACCCCCCGGCAATCAGCCCCAGCATTTT.

J is TRBJ2-7 and V is TRBV7-8; weak D call: TRBD1 (5 bases). Germline CDR1 is SGHVS and CDR2 is FQNEAQ. Trimming shortened V by 5 bases and J by 3 bases, and 14 bases separated the two germline ends. The CDR3 loop spans 14 amino acids. The CDR3 sequence is CASSLQENYYEQYV. CDR3 bases: TGTGCCAGCAGCCTACAGGAGAATTACTACGAGCAGTACGTC.

This CDR3 reads CASSRRGLYGYTF. The CDR3 DNA reads TGTGCCAGCAGCCGTCGAGGCTTGTATGGCTACACCTTC. The chain carries TRBV13 and TRBJ1-2, with unresolved D. Germline loops: CDR1 PRHDT, CDR2 FYEKMQ (reference sequence). The ends were cut back, 5 bases at V and 5 bases at J, with 12 bases in the middle. The CDR3 covers 13 residues.

J is TRBJ2-7 and V is TRBV10-3, with 7 bases fitting TRBD1. Germline values: CDR1 ENHRY, CDR2 SYGVKD. The CDR3 sequence is 13 residues long. V shed 10 bases and J 0 bases; nucleotides not matched to a gene: 6. CDR3 coding DNA: TGTGCCACTGTGGGGGACAGCTCCTACGAGCAGTACTTC. Encoded protein: CATVGDSSYEQYF.

V gene TRBV4-1 combines with J gene TRBJ2-3; D gene ambiguous. The CDR3 is 14 amino acids. V lost 8 bases and J lost 5, with 17 bases in between. CDR1 and CDR2 (germline): MGHRA, YSYEKL. The CDR3 coding sequence is TGCGCCAGCTCGGATGTCGGGTCTGGAGATACGCAGTATTTT. Translation: CASSDVGSGDTQYF.

The rearrangement links TRBV18 to TRBJ1-1; tentatively, D is TRBD1 (5 bases). V was trimmed by 2 bases and J by 0 bases, leaving 16 bases between them. Germline CDR1 and CDR2: KGHSH and LQKENI. The CDR3 extends over 17 amino acids. CDR3 sequence (DNA): TGTGCCAGCTCACCAAGCGGGGACGGTAAAATGAACACTGAAGCTTTCTTT. As protein: CASSPSGDGKMNTEAFF.

This clone was detected only once. The V call is TRBV6-1, the J call TRBJ1-3, with D possibly TRBD1 on 5 matching bases. V was pared by 2 bases and J by 0 bases, with 11 bases between. This CDR3 comprises 16 residues. The germline V gene has CDR1 MNHNS and CDR2 SASEGT. The CDR3 reads CASSEIRTYSGNTIYF. The CDR3 region has the DNA TGTGCCAGCAGTGAAATCCGGACATACTCTGGAAACACCATATATTTT.

The V and J genes are TRBV19 and TRBJ1-3; tentatively, D is TRBD1 (6 bases). In germline, CDR1 is LNHDA, CDR2 SQIVND (reference sequence). Trimming stripped 7 bases from V and 0 bases from J, with 16 bases between. The CDR3 consists of 16 residues. The CDR3 protein is CASKGGQGPSGNTIYF. The DNA for the CDR3 is TGTGCCAGTAAGGGGGGGCAGGGACCCTCTGGAAACACCATATATTTT.

The chain recombines TRBV27 with TRBJ2-5, with 7 bases that match TRBD2. With 1 base clipped from V and 4 bases from J, the junction kept 9 bases outside the gene matches. There are 16 residues in the CDR3. CDR1 MNHEY and CDR2 SMNVEV come from the germline V gene (reference sequence). The CDR3 DNA sequence: TGTGCCAGCAGTTTATTCTCTGGCAGGGAGGGAGAGACCCAGTACTTC. This sequence encodes CASSLFSGREGETQYF.

The V call is TRBV21-1, the J call TRBJ1-6. TRBV21-1 constitutes a pseudogene. The CDR3 has 17 amino acids. The CDR3 sequence is CASSAKRGEVYNSPLHF. In nucleotides, the CDR3 is TGTGCCAGCAGCGCAAAAAGAGGGGAAGTGTATAATTCACCCCTCCACTTT.

The genes are TRBV2 and TRBJ2-7, with 7 bases identical to TRBD1. Germline V CDR1 and CDR2: SNHLY, FYNNEI. This CDR3 comprises 13 residues. The V gene end was trimmed by 6 bases and the J gene end by 2 bases; junction bases not matched to a gene: 4. CDR3 nucleotides: TGTGCCAGCAGGACAGGGAACGCCTACGAGCAGTACTTC. Protein: CASRTGNAYEQYF.

The chain joins TRBV7-2 to TRBJ1-1; perhaps TRBD1 as D (5 bases). The CDR3 totals 13 residues. CDR1 SGHTA and CDR2 FQGNSA come from the germline V gene. V lost 3 bases, J lost 1 base, and 6 bases lay in between. The CDR3, as DNA: TGTGCCAGCAGCTTTACAGGGAACACTGAAGCTTTCTTT. Translated, it gives CASSFTGNTEAFF.

The chain is built from TRBV7-9 and TRBJ2-1, with 9 nucleotides matching TRBD2. Trimming took 5 bases from V and 7 from J; bases not matched to a gene: 12. Germline loops: CDR1 SEHNR, CDR2 FQNEAQ (reference sequence). The CDR3 consists of 16 residues. CDR3 protein: CASSPPGSGGANEQFF. In nucleotides, the CDR3 is TGTGCCAGCAGCCCCCCAGGTAGCGGGGGAGCGAATGAGCAGTTCTTC.

The chain joins TRBV6-5 to TRBJ1-1; perhaps TRBD1 as D (6 bases). The CDR3 sequence is 15 residues long. Deletions cut 2 bases from V and 1 base from J, with 11 bases between. Germline V lookup: CDR1 MNHEY, CDR2 SVGAGI. The CDR3 sequence is CASSYRGLRNTEAFF. The CDR3 nucleotides read TGTGCCAGCAGTTACCGGGGGCTGAGGAACACTGAAGCTTTCTTT.

This clone was counted once. Other DNA sequences in this specimen translate into the identical CDR3. The chain uses TRBV2 and TRBJ2-2; D is perhaps TRBD1 (6 bases). The germline CDR1 and CDR2 sequences are SNHLY and FYNNEI. Trimming shortened V by 5 bases and J by 6 bases, and 13 bases separated the two germline ends. The CDR3 extends over 14 amino acids. CDR3 in amino acids: CASSPQGVSGELFF. For the CDR3, the DNA is TGTGCCAGCAGTCCACAGGGTGTATCCGGGGAGCTGTTTTTT. The variable domain in full, with the rest retrieved from reference TRBV2 and TRBJ2-2, is EPEVTQTPSHQVTQMGQEVILRCVPISNHLYFYWYRQILGQKVEFLVSFYNNEISEKSEIFDDQFSVERPDGSNFTLKIRSTKLEDSAMYFCASSPQGVSGELFFGEGSRLTVL.

The J gene is TRBJ2-3, the V gene TRBV30, with D unresolved. The V end lost 2 bases, the J end lost 4 bases, and 10 bases lay between the germline ends. This CDR3 region has 13 residues. Germline V gene lookup returns CDR1 GTSNPN and CDR2 SVGIG (reference sequence). The CDR3 loop reads CAWSHGRADTQYF. Here the CDR3 DNA reads TGTGCCTGGAGTCACGGCCGGGCAGATACGCAGTATTTT. The whole variable domain, filled in from reference TRBV30 and TRBJ2-3, reads SQTIHQWPATLVQPVGSPLSLECTVEGTSNPNLYWYRQAAGRGLQLLFYSVGIGQISSEVPQNLSASRPQDRQFILSSKKLLLSDSGFYLCAWSHGRADTQYFGPGTRLTVL.

This rearrangement joins TRBV5-4 to TRBJ2-5; the match to TRBD2 covers 12 bases. V gave up 2 bases and J gave up 3 bases; unmatched junction bases: 2. Germline CDR1 is SGHNT and CDR2 is YYREEE (reference sequence). The CDR3 runs 15 residues. The CDR3 region has the DNA TGTGCCAGCAGCTTAGGACTAGCGGGGAAAGAGACCCAGTACTTC. Protein sequence: CASSLGLAGKETQYF.

The rearrangement uses TRBV25-1 and TRBJ2-1; D ambiguous. Germline-derived CDR1 and CDR2 are MGHDK and SYGVNS. The CDR3 runs 15 residues. V lost 5 bases to trimming and J lost 0 bases, with 11 bases between them. CDR3 amino acids: CASSSYSGSYNEQFF. The CDR3 coding sequence is TGTGCCAGCAGTAGTTACTCTGGCTCCTACAATGAGCAGTTCTTC. Variable domain in full (rest from reference TRBV25-1 and TRBJ2-1): EADIYQTPRYLVIGTGKKITLECSQTMGHDKMYWYQQDPGMELHLIHYSYGVNSTEKGDLSSESTVSRIRTEHFPLTLESARPSHTSQYLCASSSYSGSYNEQFFGPGTRLTVL.

This sequence joins TRBV5-1 and TRBJ2-3; 7 nucleotides match TRBD1. Germline-derived CDR1 and CDR2 are SGHRS and YFSETQ. V dropped 6 bases and J dropped 5; count of bases not matched to a gene: 12. This CDR3 spans 15 amino acids. The CDR3 loop is CASILDRVGVDTQYF. The CDR3 DNA reads TGCGCCAGCATTCTAGACAGGGTGGGTGTAGATACGCAGTATTTT.

V gene TRBV5-6 combines with J gene TRBJ1-1, with 7 nucleotides matching TRBD1. J lost 4 bases, V lost 2 bases, and 11 bases had no gene match. This CDR3 is 16 amino acids long. CDR1 and CDR2 (germline): SGHDT, YYEEEE. CDR3 region: CASSFLQGIIVTEAFF. CDR3 coding DNA: TGTGCCAGCAGCTTCTTACAGGGGATAATAGTCACTGAAGCTTTCTTT.

This clone was observed once. This chain joins TRBV18 and TRBJ1-3, with 11 bases fitting TRBD1. V dropped 2 bases and J dropped 4; count of bases not matched to a gene: 4. Germline CDR1 is KGHSH and CDR2 is LQKENI. This CDR3 comprises 16 residues. The CDR3 sequence is CASSPGQGALGNTIYF. Here the CDR3 DNA reads TGTGCCAGCTCACCAGGACAGGGGGCGCTGGGAAACACCATATATTTT.

The chain couples TRBV5-1 to TRBJ2-3; 14 bases map to TRBD2. Germline CDR1 SGHRS, CDR2 YFSETQ. The CDR3 is 16 amino acids. Germline trimming cut 4 bases from V and 4 bases from J; bases unmatched to any gene: 5. CDR3 protein: CASSPTSGGAPDTQYF. The DNA for the CDR3 is TGCGCCAGCAGCCCGACTAGCGGGGGGGCCCCAGATACGCAGTATTTT.